There are many counts of the clone carrying this T cell receptor beta chain. This sample was taken from a study of blood T cell repertoires in COVID-19. In the original processing: Estimates of nucleated cell counts were drawn from the amplification of reference gene primers. Profiling relied on immunoSEQ multiplex PCR, and the TCRdb table lists in-frame clones only, not all of them. The D gene and trimming were derived from the DNA, and the V and J assignments and clone size from that table. Among 200,000 to 300,000 clones listed, approximately 84% were seen once. Germline CDR1 reads LGHDT; CDR2 reads YNNKEL (reference sequence). Trimming left V 8 bases short and J 7 bases short, with 17 bases between. The length of the CDR3 is 14 residues.

The origin of this receptor is a woman in her 30s who had recovered from COVID-19. This chain uses TRBV3-1 (or the pseudogene TRBV3-2) with TRBJ1-4, with D tentatively TRBD1 (5 bases). Sequencing was performed on peripheral blood. The CDR3 loop is CASSWGLTGEKLFF. The CDR3 coding sequence is TGTGCCAGCTCCTGGGGACTCACTGGTGAAAAACTGTTTTTT.